This TCR beta chain comes out of a study of CD8+ T cells in alopecia areata. RNA extraction was followed by reverse transcription into cDNA, which acted as the sequencing template. TCRdb's table, derived via immunoSEQ multiplex PCR, lists solely in-frame clones and lacks some. Counted here are a few hundred thousand clones, over 40% occurring once; the ten biggest clones make up 2% to 3%. As to treatment: oral pan-JAK inhibitor, 5-10 mg twice daily. The CDR3 totals 11 residues. The V end was cut by 3 bases, the J end by 5 bases, with 7 bases between. Germline V gene data show CDR1 as GTSNPN and CDR2 as SVGIG (reference sequence). Details on this clone: This CDR3 is also generated by other DNA sequences in the sample.

Sequencing used CD4+ T cells sorted from blood, obtained between weeks 36 and 40, from a patient treated with tofacitinib. The TCR originated in a human donor with alopecia areata. The V call is TRBV30, the J call TRBJ2-5; D ambiguous. The CDR3, as DNA: TGTGCCTGGAGCGAAAAGGAGACCCAGTACTTC. Translated, it gives CAWSEKETQYF.